One and the same sample provided the 5 T cell receptor beta chains below, sequenced in a study of blood T cell repertoires in COVID-19. Assay: immunoSEQ multiplex PCR; the TCRdb copy retains only in-frame clones and omits some. The top ten hold less than 9.5% of the sample, which has about 310,000 clones, roughly 91% seen once. Sequencing was done on a sample of PBMCs or T cells enriched from blood (not recorded which). These receptors all stem from a woman aged 30 to 39 who had recovered from COVID-19.

V usage is TRBV3-1 (or the pseudogene TRBV3-2) and J usage is TRBJ2-1; 10 bases match TRBD2. With 3 bases clipped from V and 6 bases from J, the junction kept 8 bases outside the gene matches. CDR3 length equals 16 residues. Germline CDR1 and CDR2: LGHDT and YNNKEL (reference sequence). For the CDR3, the DNA is TGTGCCAGCAGCCATAGACTAGCGGGCGGGGGCAATGAGCAGTTCTTC. It specifies CASSHRLAGGGNEQFF.

The sample holds one count of this clone. Other nucleotide sequences in the sample specify the same CDR3. The chain is built from TRBV5-1 and TRBJ2-1; maybe TRBD2 (6 bases). This CDR3 has 14 residues. Germline assignment: CDR1 SGHRS and CDR2 YFSETQ. Trimming took off 4 bases at V and 4 bases at J, with 12 bases between the two ends. Here the CDR3 DNA reads TGCGCCAGCAGCCTCGGGAGCGGATACAATGAGCAGTTCTTC. Translation gives CASSLGSGYNEQFF.

V and J are TRBV2 and TRBJ2-3; D uncertain. Trimming stripped 8 bases from V and 4 bases from J, with 13 bases between. The V gene's germline CDR1 is SNHLY and CDR2 FYNNEI. The CDR3 is 13 residues long. CDR3 nucleotides: TGTGCCAGCCAAGCAGACACCCCAGATACGCAGTATTTT. This sequence encodes CASQADTPDTQYF.

CDR3 region: CASSPGTSGSTDTQYF. CDR3 bases: TGTGCCAGCAGCCCTGGGACTAGCGGAAGCACAGATACGCAGTATTTT. This chain links TRBV27 with TRBJ2-3; 11 nucleotides line up with TRBD2. V dropped 6 bases and J dropped 0; count of bases not matched to a gene: 5. CDR3 length: 16 residues. Germline CDR1 and CDR2: MNHEY and SMNVEV (reference sequence).

CDR3 in amino acids: CASSQGLTPAGNEQFF. The CDR3 DNA is TGCGCCAGCAGCCAAGGTTTAACACCGGCGGGGAATGAGCAGTTCTTC. The chain has TRBV4-3 and TRBJ2-1; possible D gene TRBD2, 6 bases. CDR3 size: 16 residues. Looked up from germline, CDR1 is LGHNA and CDR2 is YSLEER. Trimming left V 1 base short and J 7 bases short, with 17 bases between.